The rows below give T cell receptor beta chains drawn from one sample of a study of technical replicates of blood from a few donors. The data were produced by immunoSEQ multiplex PCR, yet TCRdb's version contains in-frame clones alone and is incomplete. The sample carries under 95,000 clones, roughly 94% recorded once. The sample comprised T cells isolated from PBMCs. The receptors originated from a human donor in good health. The CDR3 runs from the conserved cysteine through the conserved F or W. D genes are given only for firm matches. The size entry is marked missing in some rows and otherwise reads once, few, many or a size class.

TRBV11-2,TRBJ1-1,-,TRBD1,TGTGCCAGCACCCAGACAGGGGGCACTGAAGCTTTCTTT,CASTQTGGTEAFF
TRBV7-9,TRBJ2-3,-,-,TGTGCCAGCAGCTTACCCCAACTGGAGCGGATGTCAGATACGCAGTATTTT,CASSLPQLERMSDTQYF
TRBV27,TRBJ2-1,-,TRBD2,TGTGCCAGCAGTAAGACTAGCCCCAATGAGCAGTTCTTC,CASSKTSPNEQFF
TRBV5-6,TRBJ2-7,-,TRBD2,TGTGCCAGCAGCTTTTGGGGGCGGGGGGGCTACGAGCAGTACTTC,CASSFWGRGGYEQYF
TRBV5-4,TRBJ2-7,-,TRBD1,TGTGCCAGCAGCTTGGGGGACAGGGCCTCCTACGAGCAGTACTTC,CASSLGDRASYEQYF
TRBV29-1,TRBJ2-7,-,TRBD1,TGCAGCGCGTCCCGGACAGGGTCCTACGAGCAGTACTTC,CSASRTGSYEQYF
TRBV28,TRBJ2-5,-,TRBD1,TGTGCCAGCAGTTCCCCCCGAATGACAGGGATAAGTGAAGAGACCCAGTACTTC,CASSSPRMTGISEETQYF
TRBV7-2,TRBJ2-3,once,TRBD2,TGTGCCAGCACACCGGGACTAGCAACAGATACGCAGTATTTT,CASTPGLATDTQYF
TRBV4-1,TRBJ1-3,-,-,TGCGCCAGCAGCCAAGTTCCGGAGCGAGTAAACACCATATATTTT,CASSQVPERVNTIYF
TRBV6-5,TRBJ2-7,-,-,TGTGCCAGCAGTTACTCCGGGACACACCAGTACTTC,CASSYSGTHQYF
TRBV18,TRBJ2-1,once,TRBD1,TGTGCCAGCTCACTACTCGGACAGGGCGGCGACAATGAGCAGTTCTTC,CASSLLGQGGDNEQFF
TRBV11-2,TRBJ1-2,-,TRBD1,TGTGCCAGCAGCTTACTCGCAGGGGGGTCAGATGGCTACACCTTC,CASSLLAGGSDGYTF
TRBV29-1,TRBJ2-7,-,TRBD1,TGCAGCGTTCTTCCTCAGGGGGTCTACGAGCAGTACTTC,CSVLPQGVYEQYF
TRBV9,TRBJ1-1,-,-,TGTGCCAGCAGCCCACATGGGAGGGGGGGGACCACTGAAGCTTTCTTT,CASSPHGRGGTTEAFF
TRBV2,TRBJ1-5,-,-,TGTGCCAGCAGGGGAAAACGGGAGGGTAATCAGCCCCAGCATTTT,CASRGKREGNQPQHF
TRBV4-2,TRBJ2-7,-,-,TGTGCCAGCAGCCAAGATCCGGCTGAGGGGGCCTACGAGCAGTACTTC,CASSQDPAEGAYEQYF
TRBV6-5,TRBJ2-5,-,TRBD1,TGTGCCAGCAGTTACTCGACAGGGTCGGAAGAGACCCAGTACTTC,CASSYSTGSEETQYF
TRBV10-3,TRBJ2-5,-,-,TGTGCCACCCTTGACAGCACCCAAGAGACCCAGTACTTC,CATLDSTQETQYF
TRBV30,TRBJ2-7,-,-,TGTGCCTGGGTTGTAGCCCCCCACGAGCAGTACTTC,CAWVVAPHEQYF
TRBV4-1,TRBJ2-2,-,TRBD1,TGCGCCAGCAGCGAACGGGACAGGGTGAACACCGGGGAGCTGTTTTTT,CASSERDRVNTGELFF
TRBV27,TRBJ2-7,-,TRBD1,TGTGCCAGCAGTTTAAAGGGTAGGGGGCCCTCCTACGAGCAGTACTTC,CASSLKGRGPSYEQYF
TRBV19,TRBJ2-3,-,-,TGTGCCAGTTCTAGGGGGGGCGGGGATACGCAGTATTTT,CASSRGGGDTQYF
TRBV19,TRBJ2-7,few,TRBD1,TGTGCCAGTAGCAATGCCGGGACAGGGGGCTACGAGCAGTACTTC,CASSNAGTGGYEQYF
TRBV27,TRBJ1-1,-,TRBD1,TGTGCCAGCAGTTTACCTCCGGACAGGGGGACTGAAGCTTTCTTT,CASSLPPDRGTEAFF